Listed below are T cell receptor beta chains from one sample, sequenced in a study of shared clonotypes between healthy human individuals. Sequenced by immunoSEQ multiplex PCR; TCRdb stores in-frame clones only, minus some. This sample has some 1.5 million clones, with 95% to 99% found just once. Source material: naive CD4+ T cells sorted from blood. All receptors come from a man aged 30 to 39 in good health. Each CDR3 is given with its conserved first and last residue. A D gene is named only where the DNA matches it firmly. Clone size, where shown, is once, few, many, or a class for clones that have expanded.

d_gene	v_gene	j_gene	abundance	CDR3nt	CDR3aa
.	TRBV28	TRBJ2-7	.	TGTGCCAGCAGCCCATGGGGGGCAGGGAGCGTCTACGAGCAGTACTTC	CASSPWGAGSVYEQYF
.	TRBV5-4	TRBJ2-7	.	TGTGCCAGCAGCCTTCAGGGGGGTACCTACGAGCAGTACTTC	CASSLQGGTYEQYF
.	TRBV18	TRBJ2-5	.	TGTGCCAGCTCACCACTAGGCCCGGGGGAGACCCAGTACTTC	CASSPLGPGETQYF
TRBD1	TRBV6-1	TRBJ2-7	.	TGTGCCAGCAGGGCAGACAGGGAAATGCACTACGAGCAGTACTTC	CASRADREMHYEQYF
TRBD2	TRBV10-2	TRBJ2-2	.	TGCGCCAGCAGTGGGCCTAGCGGCGCCGGGGAGCTGTTTTTT	CASSGPSGAGELFF
.	TRBV23-1	TRBJ2-3	.	TGCGCCAGCAGTCGGCGGACAGTTAGATCTAATACGCAGTATTTT	CASSRRTVRSNTQYF
.	TRBV15	TRBJ1-4	once	TGTGCCACCAGCAGAGATATGGGGGACATCGGTGAAAAACTGTTTTTT	CATSRDMGDIGEKLFF
TRBD1	TRBV19	TRBJ1-2	.	TGTGCCAGTACGACAGGGTTGGGCTACACCTTC	CASTTGLGYTF
.	TRBV5-1	TRBJ2-1	.	TGCGCCAGCAGCTTGACGGGAAACAATGAGCAGTTCTTC	CASSLTGNNEQFF
TRBD1	TRBV7-9	TRBJ2-7	.	TGTGCCAGCAGCTTAGCCGGACAGGGACAGTCTAATGAGCAGTACTTC	CASSLAGQGQSNEQYF
TRBD2	TRBV11-2	TRBJ2-7	once	TGTGCCAGCAGCCCGGGGGTAGCGGGAGTTCCACAGCAGTACTTC	CASSPGVAGVPQQYF
TRBD2	TRBV6-1	TRBJ2-3	.	TGTGCCAGCAGTGAAGGGGGACTAGCGGGAGGAGATACGCAGTATTTT	CASSEGGLAGGDTQYF
TRBD2	TRBV5-5	TRBJ2-1	.	TGTGCCAGCAGCTTGATCACGACCGGACTAGTTTACAATGAGCAGTTCTTC	CASSLITTGLVYNEQFF
TRBD1	TRBV2	TRBJ2-1	.	TGTGCCAGCAGTGATGACAGGGGAAGGACTAATGAGCAGTTCTTC	CASSDDRGRTNEQFF
.	TRBV7-8	TRBJ2-1	.	TGTGCCAGCAGCTTAGGAAGGACATGGGGGCAGCAGTTCTTC	CASSLGRTWGQQFF
.	TRBV10-3	TRBJ1-2	.	TGTGCCATCAGTGACAGGGAGGAATTTGGCTACACCTTC	CAISDREEFGYTF
.	TRBV4-1	TRBJ1-1	.	TGCGCCAGCAGCCAAGCAGCCGACGGGGCGGTCACTGAAGCTTTCTTT	CASSQAADGAVTEAFF
.	TRBV29-1	TRBJ1-2	.	TGCAGCGCTAGACCCCCCGGGGCCACCTATGGCTACACCTTC	CSARPPGATYGYTF
.	TRBV6-5	TRBJ2-5	once	TGTGCCAGCAGACTTTTCGGGACGGAGCAAGAGACCCAGTACTTC	CASRLFGTEQETQYF
TRBD1	TRBV11-2	TRBJ2-1	.	TGTGCCAGCGGCCGAGACAGGGTTTCTGGTGAACAGTTCTTC	CASGRDRVSGEQFF
.	TRBV9	TRBJ2-2	.	TGTGCCAGCAGCGTAGCCGGGAGTGGGCCCGGGGAGCTGTTTTTT	CASSVAGSGPGELFF
.	TRBV30	TRBJ1-1	.	TGTGCCTGGAGTCCCCGCGGTGGATGGGCTTTCTTT	CAWSPRGGWAFF
TRBD2	TRBV18	TRBJ2-5	.	TGTGCCAGCTCCCAGCGGGAGTTGGACGGTACAGAGACCCAGTACTTC	CASSQRELDGTETQYF
.	TRBV5-1	TRBJ2-5	.	TGCGCCAGCAGCTCATCTAGGAATCAAGAGACCCAGTACTTC	CASSSSRNQETQYF
.	TRBV5-4	TRBJ2-1	.	TGTGCCAGCAGCCCCCACGGGGGTGATGAGCAGTTCTTC	CASSPHGGDEQFF
.	TRBV30	TRBJ2-5	.	TGTGCCTGGAGTGTACAAGGGTCCTTCGGGACCCAGTACTTC	CAWSVQGSFGTQYF
TRBD2	TRBV15	TRBJ2-5	.	TGTGCCACCAGCAGAGAGGCAGTACTAGCGGGAGGAGAGACCCAGTACTTC	CATSREAVLAGGETQYF
TRBD1	TRBV10-1	TRBJ1-1	.	TGCGCCAGCAGTGAGTCGAAGCTCAGGGGGGACACTGAAGCTTTCTTT	CASSESKLRGDTEAFF
TRBD2	TRBV6-5	TRBJ2-5	.	TGTGCCAGCAGGACTAGCAGATATGTCGTGACCCAGTACTTC	CASRTSRYVVTQYF
.	TRBV5-5	TRBJ2-7	.	TGTGCCAGCAGCTTGGAGGGAATGGAAGAGTTGCAGTACTTC	CASSLEGMEELQYF
.	TRBV5-4	TRBJ2-5	.	TGTGCCAGCAGCTGGGACTGGCAAGAGACCCAGTACTTC	CASSWDWQETQYF
TRBD1	TRBV14	TRBJ1-1	.	TGTGCCAGCAGCCAAGAAGGGGGCGCGGGTCCTTTCTTT	CASSQEGGAGPFF
.	TRBV27	TRBJ1-1	.	TGTGCCAGCAGTCCTTCCCAGACAGGTAGGGGCTGGAACACTGAAGCTTTCTTT	CASSPSQTGRGWNTEAFF
.	TRBV18	TRBJ2-7	.	TGTGCCAGCTCCCCCAGGTGGCAGGGTGCTTCCGAGCAGTACTTC	CASSPRWQGASEQYF
.	TRBV9	TRBJ1-1	.	TGTGCCAGCAGCGTAGGATGGAGAGACAAAGCTTTCTTT	CASSVGWRDKAFF
TRBD2	TRBV6-6	TRBJ2-3	.	TGTGCCAGCAGTTCGGGACTAGCGGCAGATACGCAGTATTTT	CASSSGLAADTQYF
TRBD2	TRBV7-8	TRBJ2-7	.	TGTGCCAGCAGCTTAATGCCTAGCGGGGCCTCCTACGAGCAGTACTTC	CASSLMPSGASYEQYF
.	TRBV10-3	TRBJ1-5	.	TGTGCCATCAGTGAGTCGGGCGGTATCAATCAGCCCCAGCATTTT	CAISESGGINQPQHF
.	TRBV4-3	TRBJ1-2	once	TGCGCCAGCAGCCAAGCCTCAGGGTCTGCTAGCTATGGCTACACCTTC	CASSQASGSASYGYTF
.	TRBV6-1	TRBJ2-3	.	TGTGCCAGCAGTGCAAAGACCAGCACAGATACGCAGTATTTT	CASSAKTSTDTQYF
.	TRBV5-6	TRBJ2-5	.	TGTGCCAGCAGCTTGCTGACGCCTCAAGAGACCCAGTACTTC	CASSLLTPQETQYF
.	TRBV5-1	TRBJ1-4	.	TGCGCCAGCAGCTTGGGAGGGACGGGAGTTAATGAAAAACTGTTTTTT	CASSLGGTGVNEKLFF
.	TRBV11-2	TRBJ2-7	once	TGTGCCAGCAGCTTAGGCACCGGGGAGCAGTACTTC	CASSLGTGEQYF
TRBD2	TRBV14	TRBJ2-1	once	TGTGCCAGCAGCCAGGAAAGTCCCGTACTAGCGGGAGGTCTCAATGAGCAGTTCTTC	CASSQESPVLAGGLNEQFF
.	TRBV15	TRBJ2-7	once	TGTGCCACCAGCAGGGAGGAGCGGAGCTCCTACGAGCAGTACTTC	CATSREERSSYEQYF
TRBD1	TRBV5-5	TRBJ2-7	.	TGTGCCAGCAGCTCGGGGCCGGGACAGCGAATAGGTTACGAGCAGTACTTC	CASSSGPGQRIGYEQYF
.	TRBV5-4	TRBJ2-3	.	TGTGCCAGCAGTCCCGGGACCGCCTCTAGCACAGATACGCAGTATTTT	CASSPGTASSTDTQYF
TRBD1	TRBV5-1	TRBJ2-5	.	TGCGCCAGCAGCAGACGACAGGGGATAGGGGAGACCCAGTACTTC	CASSRRQGIGETQYF